The present entry profiles one T cell receptor (beta chain) with its context. Its antigen is as yet unknown. This entry belongs to a study of Tregs in tolerant kidney transplant recipients. Findings of the study overall: Changing PCR primers prevented nucleotide comparison between some patients' samples. The most relevant donor-specific Treg TCRbeta repertoire apparently came from expansion with activated donor B cells.

Mixed chimerism was transient after nonmyeloablative marrow transplants from related graft donors. CD4+CD25+CD127- Tregs, CD4+CD25- non-Tregs, CD4 and CD8 cells were sorted. Profiled with immunoSEQ multiplex PCR; TCRdb holds only in-frame clones, not every one. The data hold tens of thousands of clones, with more than 85% observed a single time. CDR3 length equals 19 residues. V trimming: 2 bases; J trimming: 2 bases; junction bases outside the gene matches: 13. The source is a human patient who received a combined kidney and bone marrow transplant. The graft donor may account for some of the T cells. The sequencing here drew on CD4+ T cells from blood (PBMCs), taken 12 months after the transplant. V is TRBV23-1 and J is TRBJ2-3; 10 positions match TRBD2. Being an ORF, TRBV23-1 has a function that is uncertain. The CDR3 DNA follows: TGCGCCAGCAGTCAAAGCCCCCCCCCTACTAGCGGGAACACAGATACGCAGTATTTT. This sequence encodes CASSQSPPPTSGNTDTQYF.